These 18 T cell receptor beta chains were all obtained from the same sample, sequenced in a study of blood T cell repertoires in COVID-19. Assay used: immunoSEQ multiplex PCR; TCRdb lists only in-frame clones, some missing. Of hundreds of thousands of clones listed, roughly 80% are singletons. The sequenced sample consisted of peripheral blood. All receptors come from a woman older than 75 with acute or convalescent COVID-19.

This clone has just one count. V is TRBV4-3 and J is TRBJ2-3, with 9 bases that match TRBD2. The CDR3 loop spans 17 amino acids. V lost 0 bases, J lost 0 bases, and 4 bases stayed unmatched. Germline CDR1 is LGHNA and CDR2 is YSLEER. The CDR3 DNA follows: TGCGCCAGCAGCCAAGATTTCGCGGGGGGGAGCACAGATACGCAGTATTTT. Its translation is CASSQDFAGGSTDTQYF.

The gene calls are TRBV7-3 and TRBJ1-3; D is uncertain. The length of the CDR3 is 15 residues. The germline V and J ends were trimmed by 5 bases and 0 bases, with 11 bases remaining between them. Germline V gene sequence: CDR1 SGHTA, CDR2 FQGTGA. CDR3 in amino acids: CASSVDGSSGNTIYF. CDR3 nucleotides: TGTGCCAGCAGCGTAGACGGGTCCTCTGGAAACACCATATATTTT.

This clone has just a few counts. The chain recombines TRBV7-3 with TRBJ2-2; D call uncertain. The CDR3 is 14 amino acids. CDR1 is SGHTA, CDR2 FQGTGA, per germline. V shed 3 bases and J shed 2 bases, with 7 bases lying between them. CDR3 in amino acids: CASSLGVNTGELFF. DNA of the CDR3: TGTGCCAGCAGCTTGGGCGTTAACACCGGGGAGCTGTTTTTT.

The chain joins TRBV29-1 to TRBJ2-7; the match to TRBD1 covers 8 bases. CDR3 length equals 13 residues. Germline loops: CDR1 SQVTM, CDR2 ANQGSEA. V lost 4 bases and J lost 5; bases outside the gene matches: 7. This chain's CDR3 is CSVGGQGVHEQYF. In DNA form, the CDR3 reads TGCAGCGTTGGTGGACAGGGTGTCCACGAGCAGTACTTC.

This clone occurred once. This chain links TRBV19 with TRBJ2-3; 9 bases match TRBD1. J lost 2 bases, V lost 5 bases, and 14 bases had no gene match. Germline CDR1 LNHDA, CDR2 SQIVND (reference sequence). The CDR3 is 18 residues long. CDR3 in amino acids: CASSLISRGQGHTDTQYF. Here the CDR3 DNA reads TGTGCCAGTAGTTTGATAAGCCGCGGACAGGGGCACACAGATACGCAGTATTTT.

The genes are TRBV6-5 and TRBJ2-7; D may be TRBD1 (6 bases). This CDR3 is built from 14 residues. Trimming cost V 6 bases and J 6 bases, with 18 bases left between them. Germline V lookup: CDR1 MNHEY, CDR2 SVGAGI. CDR3 sequence reads: CASRPSGDTAEQYF. The CDR3 DNA reads TGTGCCAGCAGACCTTCCGGGGACACCGCCGAGCAGTACTTC.

The V and J genes are TRBV3-1 (or the pseudogene TRBV3-2) and TRBJ1-2; D perhaps matches TRBD1 (5 bases). This CDR3 has 14 amino acids. Looked up from germline, CDR1 is LGHDT and CDR2 is YNNKEL (reference sequence). Trimming took 0 bases from V and 6 from J, leaving 11 bases between them. CDR3 nucleotide sequence: TGTGCCAGCAGCCAAGAACAGGAGAACAATGGCTACACCTTC. This gives the protein CASSQEQENNGYTF.

V and J are TRBV24-1 and TRBJ2-2; TRBD1 matches 9 bases. The CDR3 covers 15 residues. The J segment lost 5 bases and the V segment lost 5 bases, leaving 5 bases of the junction unmatched. CDR1 is KGHDR and CDR2 is SFDVKD in the germline V gene. Written as DNA, the CDR3 is TGTGCCACCAGTGGCCTGACAGGGGGAACCGGGGAGCTGTTTTTT. This encodes CATSGLTGGTGELFF.

The chain joins TRBV3-1 (or the pseudogene TRBV3-2) to TRBJ2-7; perhaps TRBD2 as D (6 bases). The CDR3 is 15 amino acids. V was trimmed by 0 bases and J by 0 bases, leaving 9 bases between them. The germline gives CDR1 LGHDT, CDR2 YNNKEL (reference sequence). The CDR3 region is CASSQDWRGSYEQYF. The DNA for the CDR3 is TGTGCCAGCAGCCAAGATTGGCGGGGCTCCTACGAGCAGTACTTC.

The chain joins TRBV7-3 to TRBJ1-1; 8 nucleotides align to TRBD1. This CDR3 contains 14 residues. V dropped 5 bases and J dropped 4; count of bases not matched to a gene: 6. Per germline, CDR1 SGHTA and CDR2 FQGTGA. The CDR3 nucleotides are TGTGCCAGCAGCGCCCAACAGGGGGGCACTGAAGCTTTCTTT. Protein product: CASSAQQGGTEAFF.

The chain has TRBV5-4 and TRBJ1-2; tentatively, D is TRBD1 (5 bases). Germline V lookup: CDR1 SGHNT, CDR2 YYREEE (reference sequence). Trimming shortened V by 5 bases and J by 4 bases, and 12 bases separated the two germline ends. This CDR3 region has 13 residues. The CDR3 region is CASRNSGGYGYTF. DNA for the CDR3: TGTGCCAGCAGGAATTCGGGGGGCTATGGCTACACCTTC.

The chain employs TRBV28 and TRBJ1-2, with TRBD1 matching over 8 bases. CDR3 length: 16 amino acids. CDR1 MDHEN and CDR2 SYDVKM come from the germline V gene. J was trimmed by 4 bases and V by 5 bases; bases with no gene match: 12. The CDR3 region has the DNA TGTGCCAGCAGTCCCCCGGCAGGGGGCGTCGGCTATGGCTACACCTTC. Translating it yields CASSPPAGGVGYGYTF.

J is TRBJ1-2 and V is TRBV13, with TRBD1 matching over 7 bases. This CDR3 comprises 17 residues. Unmatched junction bases numbered 11, after V lost 2 bases and J lost 2 bases. Germline values: CDR1 PRHDT, CDR2 FYEKMQ (reference sequence). CDR3 sequence: CASSLSRPAGGNYGYTF. The CDR3 DNA is TGTGCCAGCAGCTTATCACGCCCGGCAGGGGGGAACTATGGCTACACCTTC. Drawing the rest from reference TRBV13 and TRBJ1-2, the complete variable domain is AAGVIQSPRHLIKEKRETATLKCYPIPRHDTVYWYQQGPGQDPQFLISFYEKMQSDKGSIPDRFSAQQFSDYHSELNMSSLELGDSALYFCASSLSRPAGGNYGYTFGSGTRLTVV.

The chain joins TRBV5-4 to TRBJ2-1; 8 bases are shared with TRBD2. The germline CDR1 and CDR2 sequences are SGHNT and YYREEE (reference sequence). CDR3 length: 14 residues. Trimming removed 4 bases from V and 4 bases from J; junction bases left unmatched: 4. The CDR3 spells CASSPRLAYNEQFF. CDR3 coding DNA: TGTGCCAGCAGCCCGCGACTAGCGTACAATGAGCAGTTCTTC.

The CDR3 sequence: CASSSPGGGQPQHF. The CDR3 coding sequence is TGTGCCAGCAGTTCACCGGGGGGTGGTCAGCCCCAGCATTTT. The J gene is TRBJ1-5, the V gene TRBV6-2 or TRBV6-3; possible D gene TRBD1, 5 bases. The length of the CDR3 is 14 residues. Trimming pared 4 bases from V and 6 bases from J, leaving 13 bases between. Germline CDR1 is MNHEY and CDR2 is SVGEGT.

This chain joins TRBV9 and TRBJ1-3; no reliable D call. Germline CDR1 reads SGDLS; CDR2 reads YYNGEE. This CDR3 contains 14 residues. V lost 0 bases to trimming and J lost 4 bases, with 8 bases between them. The CDR3 region has the DNA TGTGCCAGCAGCGTAGATAACAGAGGAAACACCATATATTTT. It specifies CASSVDNRGNTIYF.

The chain has TRBV6-5 and TRBJ2-5; tentative D call: TRBD1 (6 bases). The germline gives CDR1 MNHEY, CDR2 SVGAGI. CDR3 length: 14 amino acids. The V end lost 10 bases, the J end lost 5 bases, and 20 bases lay between the germline ends. The CDR3 nucleotides read TGTGCCATTTCGAAGGCTGGGGGCCAGGAGACCCAGTACTTC. Translation gives CAISKAGGQETQYF.

V and J are TRBV10-1 and TRBJ1-2, with 7 bases aligning to TRBD1. Germline CDR1 WNHNN, CDR2 SYGVQD (reference sequence). After removal of 8 bases from V and 3 bases from J, the junction contained 15 bases not matched to a gene. The CDR3 has 16 amino acids. The CDR3 sequence is CASVLRGPRLDYGYTF. The CDR3 bases are TGCGCCAGCGTTCTTAGGGGGCCGAGGTTGGACTATGGCTACACCTTC.